One sample yielded the 20 T cell receptor beta chains listed below, sequenced in a study of shared clonotypes between healthy human individuals. Sequencing was performed with immunoSEQ multiplex PCR; in TCRdb, only in-frame clones are kept and a portion is missing. The data show 2 million to 3 million clones, under 95% seen once. Material: naive CD4+ T cells from PBMCs. Subset denoted: CD45RA+ positively selected. All receptors come from a man between 18 and 35 years old in good health. Some clones in this sample may be carry-over from other donors' samples.

This clone occurred once. This rearrangement joins TRBV5-1 to TRBJ1-1; 11 bases match TRBD1. The length of the CDR3 is 14 residues. V shed 4 bases, J shed 5 bases, and the junction held 4 bases outside the gene matches. Per the germline V gene, CDR1 is SGHRS and CDR2 is YFSETQ. In DNA, the CDR3 is TGCGCCAGCAGCGGCGGACAGGGGGCAACTGAAGCTTTCTTT. Protein product: CASSGGQGATEAFF.

This clone was found once. As DNA, the CDR3 is TGTGCCTGGCGGGGACAGAGGTTAACCGGGGAGCTGTTTTTT. It yields the protein CAWRGQRLTGELFF. The J gene is TRBJ2-2, the V gene TRBV30; 7 bases agree with TRBD1. J was trimmed by 5 bases and V by 5 bases; bases with no gene match: 8. CDR1 GTSNPN and CDR2 SVGIG come from the germline V gene (reference sequence). The CDR3 sequence is 14 residues long.

This sequence joins TRBV18 and TRBJ2-1; TRBD2 matches 7 bases. Trimming at V came to 0 bases and at J to 7 bases, leaving 6 bases not matched to a gene. There are 15 residues in the CDR3. The germline CDR1 and CDR2 sequences are KGHSH and LQKENI. The CDR3 loop is CASSPPAGARNEQFF. The CDR3 DNA reads TGTGCCAGCTCACCACCGGCGGGAGCCAGGAATGAGCAGTTCTTC.

This chain connects TRBV9 to TRBJ2-7; D not resolved. This CDR3 region has 15 residues. The germline V gene encodes CDR1 SGDLS and CDR2 YYNGEE. Trimming stripped 4 bases from V and 0 bases from J, with 14 bases between. The CDR3 DNA sequence: TGTGCCAGCAGCAGTGGCCCGGGCAGCTCCTACGAGCAGTACTTC. Protein: CASSSGPGSSYEQYF.

The chain combines TRBV5-1 with TRBJ2-4; D is possibly TRBD2 (6 bases). V lost 4 bases, J lost 2 bases, and 16 bases lay in between. The CDR3 totals 16 residues. Germline lookup yields CDR1 SGHRS and CDR2 YFSETQ. This CDR3 reads CASSLGDFETKNIQYF. CDR3 sequence (DNA): TGCGCCAGCAGCCTGGGGGACTTCGAAACCAAAAACATTCAGTACTTC.

The chain combines TRBV14 with TRBJ2-2, with D perhaps given as TRBD1 or TRBD2 (5 bases each). The germline V gene encodes CDR1 SGHDN and CDR2 FVKESK. The CDR3 contains 16 residues. V was clipped by 5 bases and J by 0 bases, with 13 bases between them. The CDR3 region is CASSSPGRSNTGELFF. Here the CDR3 DNA reads TGTGCCAGCAGCTCTCCGGGACGGTCGAACACCGGGGAGCTGTTTTTT.

The V and J genes are TRBV5-1 and TRBJ2-1, with 7 bases fitting TRBD1. The CDR3 sequence is 16 residues long. Germline CDR1 is SGHRS and CDR2 is YFSETQ. The V segment lost 4 bases and the J segment 2 bases; nucleotides outside the gene matches: 9. DNA for the CDR3: TGCGCCAGCAGCACCACAGGGGACAACACCTACAATGAGCAGTTCTTC. It encodes CASSTTGDNTYNEQFF.

This rearrangement joins TRBV6-6 to TRBJ2-7; 10 nucleotides agree with TRBD1. CDR1 and CDR2 from the germline V gene are MNHNY and SVGAGI (reference sequence). The CDR3 has 16 residues. J lost 2 bases, V lost 2 bases, and 6 bases had no gene match. The CDR3 region is CASSYGGTGAPYEQYF. The CDR3 DNA follows: TGTGCCAGCAGTTACGGGGGGACAGGGGCCCCCTACGAGCAGTACTTC.

This clone was picked up one time. Other DNA sequences in the same sample also yield this CDR3. CDR3 nucleotides: TGCGCCAGCAGCTCGGGGGGTAACTATGGCTACACCTTC. Residues: CASSSGGNYGYTF. The chain combines TRBV5-1 with TRBJ1-2; D is possibly TRBD1 (5 bases). CDR1 SGHRS and CDR2 YFSETQ come from the germline V gene. Trimming removed 3 bases at V and 1 base at J, with 7 bases between. The CDR3 loop spans 13 amino acids.

The gene calls are TRBV7-3 and TRBJ2-5; 7 nucleotides align to TRBD1. Germline CDR1 SGHTA, CDR2 FQGTGA. This CDR3 is built from 14 residues. Trimming cost V 5 bases and J 9 bases; bases outside gene matches: 12. The CDR3 loop reads CASSMRTGSRAQYF. The DNA of the CDR3 is TGTGCCAGCAGCATGAGGACAGGATCGAGGGCCCAGTACTTC.

The V and J genes are TRBV4-1 and TRBJ1-5, with 7 bases that match TRBD1. J was trimmed by 5 bases and V by 0 bases; bases with no gene match: 4. The CDR3 covers 15 residues. Germline CDR1 and CDR2: MGHRA and YSYEKL. The CDR3 nucleotides read TGCGCCAGCAGCCAAGACGACAGGGCCCATCAGCCCCAGCATTTT. It encodes CASSQDDRAHQPQHF.

The rearrangement joins TRBV27 to TRBJ2-3; 12 nucleotides agree with TRBD2. The CDR3 length is 15 residues. Germline V lookup: CDR1 MNHEY, CDR2 SMNVEV (reference sequence). The V and J ends lost 7 bases and 2 bases, in that order; junction bases with no gene match: 4. CDR3 DNA sequence: TGTGCCAGCAACCGACTAGCGGGAGCCACAGATACGCAGTATTTT. Protein product: CASNRLAGATDTQYF.

This chain links TRBV5-4 with TRBJ2-7, with D unclear. CDR1 and CDR2 from the germline V gene are SGHNT and YYREEE (reference sequence). Deletions cut 3 bases from V and 3 bases from J, with 10 bases between. This CDR3 is built from 13 residues. In DNA form, the CDR3 reads TGTGCCAGCAGCTCCCCACCTAGCTACGAGCAGTACTTC. Protein sequence: CASSSPPSYEQYF. Full variable domain (outside the CDR3, taken from reference TRBV5-4 and TRBJ2-7): ETGVTQSPTHLIKTRGQQVTLRCSSQSGHNTVSWYQQALGQGPQFIFQYYREEENGRGNFPPRFSGLQFPNYSSELNVNALELDDSALYLCASSSPPSYEQYFGPGTRLTVT.

The chain recombines TRBV11-3 with TRBJ2-5; D unclear. CDR3 length: 11 residues. In germline, CDR1 is SGHNT, CDR2 YENEEA. Deletions cut 5 bases from V and 3 bases from J, with 4 bases between. The CDR3 DNA reads as TGTGCCAGCAGCAATAAAGAGACCCAGTACTTC. Its protein is CASSNKETQYF.

In this sample, this clone turned up once. This sequence joins TRBV10-3 and TRBJ2-2; TRBD1 agrees at 9 bases. Germline lookup yields CDR1 ENHRY and CDR2 SYGVKD. The J segment lost 8 bases and the V segment lost 7 bases, leaving 20 bases of the junction unmatched. The CDR3 is made up of 18 amino acids. CDR3 amino acids: CAIKITGTGIRTMGELFF. DNA for the CDR3: TGTGCCATCAAGATAACCGGGACAGGGATACGAACAATGGGGGAGCTGTTTTTT.

Concerning this clone: This same CDR3 is encoded by further DNA sequences in the sample. DNA of the CDR3: TGCAGCGCCGGGACTAACTATGGCTACACCTTC. Translated: CSAGTNYGYTF. The chain uses TRBV29-1 and TRBJ1-2; D not certain. Germline V gene lookup returns CDR1 SQVTM and CDR2 ANQGSEA. The CDR3 runs to 11 residues. V shed 7 bases and J shed 0 bases, with 6 bases lying between them.

This chain joins TRBV19 and TRBJ2-7, with D tentatively TRBD1 (5 bases). Germline CDR1 LNHDA, CDR2 SQIVND (reference sequence). Between the trimmed V and J ends, which lost 5 bases and 6 bases, there was a span of 17 bases. The CDR3 totals 14 residues. The CDR3 reads CASSLIGQTREQYF. The CDR3 nucleotides are TGTGCCAGTAGTCTCATCGGACAAACCCGCGAGCAGTACTTC.

In the case of this clone: Other DNA sequences in this sample translate to the same CDR3. The genes are TRBV20-1 and TRBJ2-5; unclear D gene. Germline assignment: CDR1 DFQATT and CDR2 SNEGSKA (reference sequence). The germline V and J ends were trimmed by 6 bases and 4 bases, with 9 bases remaining between them. This CDR3 spans 11 amino acids. The CDR3 is CSASSGETQYF. DNA of the CDR3: TGCAGTGCCTCGAGTGGAGAGACCCAGTACTTC.

This sequence joins TRBV6-5 and TRBJ1-2; possible D gene TRBD1, 5 bases. V lost 5 bases, J lost 3 bases, and 10 bases lay in between. Germline CDR1 and CDR2: MNHEY and SVGAGI. The CDR3 consists of 13 residues. This CDR3 is CASSRDSYYGYTF. As DNA, the CDR3 is TGTGCCAGCAGTCGAGACAGCTACTATGGCTACACCTTC.

The V gene is TRBV5-6, the J gene TRBJ1-3, with D possibly being TRBD1 (6 bases). The CDR3 sequence is 13 residues long. The germline CDR1 and CDR2 sequences are SGHDT and YYEEEE. Trimming shortened V by 2 bases and J by 5 bases, and 8 bases separated the two germline ends. The CDR3 reads CASSLQGRNTIYF. The CDR3 coding sequence is TGTGCCAGCAGCTTACAGGGAAGAAACACCATATATTTT.